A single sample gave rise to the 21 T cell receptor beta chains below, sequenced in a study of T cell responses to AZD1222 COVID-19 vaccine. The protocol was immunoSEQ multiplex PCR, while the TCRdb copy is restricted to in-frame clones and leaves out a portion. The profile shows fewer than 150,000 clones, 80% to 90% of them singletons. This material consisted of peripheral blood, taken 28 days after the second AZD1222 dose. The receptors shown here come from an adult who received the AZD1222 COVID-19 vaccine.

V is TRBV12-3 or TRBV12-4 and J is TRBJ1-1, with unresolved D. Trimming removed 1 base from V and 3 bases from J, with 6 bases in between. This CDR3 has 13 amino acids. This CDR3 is CASSLVTYTEAFF. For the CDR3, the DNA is TGTGCCAGCAGTTTAGTCACCTACACTGAAGCTTTCTTT.

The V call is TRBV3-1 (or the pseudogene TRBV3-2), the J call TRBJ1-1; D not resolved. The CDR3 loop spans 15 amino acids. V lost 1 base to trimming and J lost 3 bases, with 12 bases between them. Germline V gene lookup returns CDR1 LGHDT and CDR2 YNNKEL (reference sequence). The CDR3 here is CASSQAAMRDTEAFF. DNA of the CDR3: TGTGCCAGCAGCCAAGCGGCCATGAGGGACACTGAAGCTTTCTTT.

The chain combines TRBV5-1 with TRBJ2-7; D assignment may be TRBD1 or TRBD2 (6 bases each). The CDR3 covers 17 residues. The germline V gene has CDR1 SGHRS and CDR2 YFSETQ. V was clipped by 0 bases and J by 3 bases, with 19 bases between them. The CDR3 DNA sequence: TGCGCCAGCAGCTTGGGCTCAACGAAGGGGGGACGCTACGAGCAGTACTTC. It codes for CASSLGSTKGGRYEQYF.

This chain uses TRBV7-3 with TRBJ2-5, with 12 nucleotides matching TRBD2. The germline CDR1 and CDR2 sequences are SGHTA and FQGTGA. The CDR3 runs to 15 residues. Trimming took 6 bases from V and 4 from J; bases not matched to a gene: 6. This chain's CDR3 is CASRASGGAGETQYF. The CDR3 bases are TGTGCCAGCAGAGCTAGCGGGGGGGCCGGAGAGACCCAGTACTTC. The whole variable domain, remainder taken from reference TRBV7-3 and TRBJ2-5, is GAGVSQTPSNKVTEKGKYVELRCDPISGHTALYWYRQSLGQGPEFLIYFQGTGAADDSGLPNDRFFAVRPEGSVSTLKIQRTERGDSAVYLCASRASGGAGETQYFGPGTRLLVL.

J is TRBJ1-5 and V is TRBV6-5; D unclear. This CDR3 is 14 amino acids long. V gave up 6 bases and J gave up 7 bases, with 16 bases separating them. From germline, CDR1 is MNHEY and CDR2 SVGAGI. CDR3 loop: CASSFQTSAQPQHF. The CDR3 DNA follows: TGTGCCAGCAGCTTTCAAACCAGTGCCCAGCCCCAGCATTTT.

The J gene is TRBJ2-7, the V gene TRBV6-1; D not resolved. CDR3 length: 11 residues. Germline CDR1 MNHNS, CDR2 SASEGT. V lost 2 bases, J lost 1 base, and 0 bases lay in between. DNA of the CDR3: TGTGCCAGCAGTGAATCCTACGAGCAGTACTTC. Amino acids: CASSESYEQYF.

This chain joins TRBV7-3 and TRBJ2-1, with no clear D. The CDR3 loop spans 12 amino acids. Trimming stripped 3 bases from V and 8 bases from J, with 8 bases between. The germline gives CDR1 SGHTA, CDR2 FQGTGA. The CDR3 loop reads CASSLKRDEQFF. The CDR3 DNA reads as TGTGCCAGCAGCTTGAAGAGAGATGAGCAGTTCTTC. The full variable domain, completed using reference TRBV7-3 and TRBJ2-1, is GAGVSQTPSNKVTEKGKYVELRCDPISGHTALYWYRQSLGQGPEFLIYFQGTGAADDSGLPNDRFFAVRPEGSVSTLKIQRTERGDSAVYLCASSLKRDEQFFGPGTRLTVL.

DNA of the CDR3: TGTGCCAGCAGTTTATCGGGGGCAGGGGAGACCCAGTACTTC. Translating it yields CASSLSGAGETQYF. The J gene is TRBJ2-5, the V gene TRBV27, with D possibly matching TRBD1 (6 bases). V was shortened by 0 bases and J by 5 bases, with 10 bases between the two germline ends. There are 14 residues in the CDR3. Germline-derived CDR1 and CDR2 are MNHEY and SMNVEV (reference sequence).

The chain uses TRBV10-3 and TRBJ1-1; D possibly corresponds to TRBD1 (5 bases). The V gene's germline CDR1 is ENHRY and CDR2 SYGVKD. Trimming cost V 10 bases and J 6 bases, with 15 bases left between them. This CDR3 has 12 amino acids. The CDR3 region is CATLGQSAEAFF. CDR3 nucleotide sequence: TGTGCCACCTTGGGGCAGTCCGCTGAAGCTTTCTTT.

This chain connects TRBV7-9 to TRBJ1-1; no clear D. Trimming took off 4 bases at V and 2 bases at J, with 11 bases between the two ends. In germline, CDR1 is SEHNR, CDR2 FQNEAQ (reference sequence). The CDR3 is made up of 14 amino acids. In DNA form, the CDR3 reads TGTGCCAGCAGCTGGGTTGGAGGAAACACTGAAGCTTTCTTT. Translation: CASSWVGGNTEAFF.

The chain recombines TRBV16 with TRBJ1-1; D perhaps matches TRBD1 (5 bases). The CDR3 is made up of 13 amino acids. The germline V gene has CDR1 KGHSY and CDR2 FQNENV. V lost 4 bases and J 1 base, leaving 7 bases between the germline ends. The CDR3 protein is CASSRQGNTEAFF. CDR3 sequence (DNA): TGTGCCAGCAGCCGCCAGGGGAACACTGAAGCTTTCTTT. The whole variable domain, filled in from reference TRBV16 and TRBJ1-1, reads GEEVAQTPKHLVRGEGQKAKLYCAPIKGHSYVFWYQQVLKNEFKFLISFQNENVFDETGMPKERFSAKCLPNSPCSLEIQATKLEDSAVYFCASSRQGNTEAFFGQGTRLTVV.

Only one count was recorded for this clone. Here the CDR3 reads CASSASGYYNEQFF. The CDR3 DNA reads as TGTGCCAGCAGTGCTAGCGGGTATTACAATGAGCAGTTCTTC. The V and J genes are TRBV2 and TRBJ2-1, with TRBD2 identical over 8 bases. The CDR3 extends over 14 amino acids. V lost 4 bases to trimming and J lost 4 bases; unmatched junction nucleotides: 3. Germline V gene data show CDR1 as SNHLY and CDR2 as FYNNEI.

CDR3 nucleotides: TGTGCCAGCAGCTTGTATTCGGGTGATGGCTACACCTTC. This sequence encodes CASSLYSGDGYTF. The J gene is TRBJ1-2, the V gene TRBV5-6; unclear D gene. CDR1 is SGHDT, CDR2 YYEEEE, per germline. V was pared by 1 base and J by 6 bases, with 10 bases between. The CDR3 loop spans 13 amino acids.

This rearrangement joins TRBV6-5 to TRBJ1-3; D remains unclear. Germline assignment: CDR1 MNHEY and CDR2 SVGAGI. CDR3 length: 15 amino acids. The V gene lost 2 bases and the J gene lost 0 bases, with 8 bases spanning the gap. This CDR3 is CASSYGVASGNTIYF. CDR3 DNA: TGTGCCAGCAGTTACGGGGTAGCCTCTGGAAACACCATATATTTT.

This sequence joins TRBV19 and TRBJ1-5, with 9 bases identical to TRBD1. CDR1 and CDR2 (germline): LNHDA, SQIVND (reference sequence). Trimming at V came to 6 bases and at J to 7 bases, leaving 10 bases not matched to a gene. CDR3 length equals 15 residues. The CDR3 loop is CASRGPGQGAQPQHF. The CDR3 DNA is TGTGCCAGTAGGGGACCGGGACAGGGAGCCCAGCCCCAGCATTTT.

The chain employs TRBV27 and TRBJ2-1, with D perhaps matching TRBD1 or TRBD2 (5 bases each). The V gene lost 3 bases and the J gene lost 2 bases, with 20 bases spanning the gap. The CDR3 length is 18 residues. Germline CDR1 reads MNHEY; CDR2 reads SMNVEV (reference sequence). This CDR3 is CASSFLYGRVGAYNEQFF. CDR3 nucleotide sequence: TGTGCCAGCAGTTTCCTGTATGGGCGCGTGGGGGCCTACAATGAGCAGTTCTTC.

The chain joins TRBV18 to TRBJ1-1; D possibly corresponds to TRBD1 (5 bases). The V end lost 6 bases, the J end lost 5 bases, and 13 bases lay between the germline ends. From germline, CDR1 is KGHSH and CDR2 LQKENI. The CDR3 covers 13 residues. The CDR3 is CASSLGGQTEAFF. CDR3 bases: TGTGCCAGCTCCCTCGGGGGTCAGACTGAAGCTTTCTTT.

This CDR3 reads CASSRRNEQYF. In DNA, the CDR3 is TGTGCCAGCAGCCGCCGAAACGAGCAGTACTTC. The rearrangement uses TRBV12-3 or TRBV12-4 and TRBJ2-7; D remains unclear. V was shortened by 6 bases and J by 5 bases, with 8 bases between the two germline ends. There are 11 residues in the CDR3.

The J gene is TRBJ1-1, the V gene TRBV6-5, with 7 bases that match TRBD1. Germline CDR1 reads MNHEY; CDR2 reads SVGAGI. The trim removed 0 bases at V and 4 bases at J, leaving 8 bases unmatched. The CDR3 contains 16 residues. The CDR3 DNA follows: TGTGCCAGCAGTTACTCGATAGGGCAGGGGGGCACTGAAGCTTTCTTT. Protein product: CASSYSIGQGGTEAFF.

CDR3 residues: CASSERGSLNTEAFF. The DNA for the CDR3 is TGTGCCAGCAGTGAAAGGGGCAGCTTGAACACTGAAGCTTTCTTT. V gene TRBV25-1 combines with J gene TRBJ1-1; perhaps TRBD1 as D (5 bases). This CDR3 has 15 amino acids. Germline V lookup: CDR1 MGHDK, CDR2 SYGVNS. The V gene lost 2 bases and the J gene lost 0 bases, with 10 bases spanning the gap.

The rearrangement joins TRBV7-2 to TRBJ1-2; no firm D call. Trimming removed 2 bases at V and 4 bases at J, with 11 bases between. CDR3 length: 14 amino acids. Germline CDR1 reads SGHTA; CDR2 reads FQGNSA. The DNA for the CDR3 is TGTGCCAGCAGCTTACACGACGGACCCTATGGCTACACCTTC. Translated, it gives CASSLHDGPYGYTF.